These 6 T cell receptor beta chains came from one sample sequenced in a study of control samples from healthy donors and cancer patients. The assay was immunoSEQ multiplex PCR, and TCRdb's table has in-frame clones only and misses some. The repertoire holds 48,000 or so clones, with 93% as singletons. Sequencing input: PBMCs. These receptors originate from a woman between 50 and 59 years old with head and neck cancer.

CDR3 nucleotide sequence: TGCAGCGCCACAGGGGGGAGCAATCAGCCCCAGCATTTT. It encodes CSATGGSNQPQHF. The chain joins TRBV29-1 to TRBJ1-5; TRBD1 aligns across 8 bases. The CDR3 loop spans 13 amino acids. Germline assignment: CDR1 SQVTM and CDR2 ANQGSEA. V dropped 7 bases and J dropped 1; count of bases not matched to a gene: 3.

A few counts support this clone. The chain has TRBV5-6 and TRBJ1-2; D not resolved. The V and J ends lost 1 base and 4 bases respectively, with 11 bases between them. Germline V gene data show CDR1 as SGHDT and CDR2 as YYEEEE. This CDR3 region has 14 residues. The CDR3 loop reads CASSLSILSYGYTF. The CDR3 DNA sequence: TGTGCCAGCAGCTTGTCAATACTTAGCTATGGCTACACCTTC.

The chain employs TRBV18 and TRBJ2-7, with 7 positions matching TRBD1. V was clipped by 2 bases and J by 4 bases; unmatched bases: 2. From germline, CDR1 is KGHSH and CDR2 LQKENI. CDR3 length: 13 residues. CDR3 amino acids: CASSPMTGYEQYF. The CDR3 coding sequence is TGTGCCAGCTCACCAATGACAGGGTACGAGCAGTACTTC.

The chain joins TRBV5-5 to TRBJ1-2; D not certain. CDR1 and CDR2 (germline): SGHKS, YYEKEE (reference sequence). There are 15 residues in the CDR3. Trimming took 0 bases from V and 2 from J, leaving 11 bases between them. The chain's CDR3 is CASSLVLGNNYGYTF. In DNA form, the CDR3 reads TGTGCCAGCAGCTTGGTACTAGGGAACAACTATGGCTACACCTTC.

In its sample, this clone was seen a few times. The rearrangement joins TRBV19 to TRBJ1-5; D might be TRBD1 (5 bases). The CDR3 length is 12 residues. Trimming pared 9 bases from V and 6 bases from J, leaving 12 bases between. Germline V gives CDR1 LNHDA, CDR2 SQIVND (reference sequence). CDR3 nucleotides: TGTGCCAGCGGAGGGGTAGCTCAGCCCCAGCATTTT. Protein sequence: CASGGVAQPQHF.

The genes are TRBV4-3 and TRBJ2-5; 7 bases are shared with TRBD2. With V trimmed by 2 bases and J by 5 bases, 11 bases remained unmatched. The CDR3 spans 16 residues. Germline CDR1 LGHNA, CDR2 YSLEER. The CDR3 region is CASSQRAAGTRETQYF. The CDR3, as DNA: TGCGCCAGCAGCCAAAGGGCAGCGGGAACTAGGGAGACCCAGTACTTC.